This T cell receptor beta chain was recorded in a study of blood T cell repertoires in COVID-19. Source study methods: Nucleated cell number was recorded as an estimate derived from reference gene primer amplification. Data came from immunoSEQ multiplex PCR; TCRdb stores just in-frame clones and leaves some out. V, J and clone size are taken as reported in that table, and D and trimming were inferred from the DNA itself. In the table there are hundreds of thousands of clones, approximately 90% of which are singletons. Germline assignment: CDR1 SGHTA and CDR2 FQGTGA. This CDR3 has 14 amino acids. V shed 3 bases, J shed 6 bases, and the junction held 4 bases outside the gene matches.

The source is a man younger than 30 with active or convalescent COVID-19. The chain joins TRBV7-3 to TRBJ1-2; 10 bases match TRBD1. Sequenced input: peripheral blood. CDR3: CASSLGQGPNGYTF. CDR3 in DNA: TGTGCCAGCAGCTTGGGACAGGGGCCAAATGGCTACACCTTC.